This TCR beta chain was retrieved from a study of T cells in tumors after PD-1 blockade. Looking at the study overall: Patients received pembrolizumab 200 mg every 3 weeks or cemiplimab 350 mg every 2 weeks.

Whole-study findings and limits: Some novel exhausted tumor clones appeared in pre-treatment blood, suggesting peripheral recruitment.

This clone was picked up a small number of times. Its antigen is not known. Here immunoSEQ multiplex PCR was the method, and the copy in TCRdb shows in-frame clones only, minus some. This table holds roughly 48,000 clones, roughly 80% found once. Trimming removed 4 bases from V and 5 bases from J, with 13 bases in between. This CDR3 is 15 amino acids long. Germline CDR1 is SGHRS and CDR2 is YFSETQ. Input was roughly 616 ng to 6,004 ng of genomic DNA from tumor or blood. This sequence was found in a human donor with basal cell carcinoma. The rearrangement links TRBV5-1 to TRBJ1-6, with TRBD1 as a possible D gene (6 bases). The material sequenced was PBMCs, taken before anti-PD-1 treatment. Written as DNA, the CDR3 is TGCGCCAGCAGCCCGCCGGACAGAAATAATTCACCCCTCCACTTT. It yields the protein CASSPPDRNNSPLHF. Using reference TRBV5-1 and TRBJ1-6 for the parts outside the CDR3, the full variable domain is KAGVTQTPRYLIKTRGQQVTLSCSPISGHRSVSWYQQTPGQGLQFLFEYFSETQRNKGNFPGRFSGRQFSNSRSEMNVSTLELGDSALYLCASSPPDRNNSPLHFGNGTRLTVT.